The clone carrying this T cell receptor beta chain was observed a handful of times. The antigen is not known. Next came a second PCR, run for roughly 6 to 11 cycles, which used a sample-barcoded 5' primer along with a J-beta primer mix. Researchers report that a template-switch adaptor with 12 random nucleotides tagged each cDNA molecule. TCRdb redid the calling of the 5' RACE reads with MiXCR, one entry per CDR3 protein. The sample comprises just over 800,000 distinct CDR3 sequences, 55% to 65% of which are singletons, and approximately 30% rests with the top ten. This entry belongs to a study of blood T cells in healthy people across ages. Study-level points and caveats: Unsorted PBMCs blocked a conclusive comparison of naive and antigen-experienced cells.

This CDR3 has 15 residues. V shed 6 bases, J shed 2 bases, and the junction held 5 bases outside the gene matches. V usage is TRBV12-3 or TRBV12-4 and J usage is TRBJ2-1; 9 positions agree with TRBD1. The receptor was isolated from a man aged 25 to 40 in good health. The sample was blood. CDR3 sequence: CASSTGQGPYNEQFF. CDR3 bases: TGTGCCAGCAGCACGGGACAGGGTCCCTACAATGAGCAGTTCTTC.